These T cell receptor beta chains were read from a single sample in a study of T cell responses to AZD1222 COVID-19 vaccine. Libraries were prepared by immunoSEQ multiplex PCR; TCRdb keeps only in-frame clonotypes and omits some of them. The sample carries approximately 92,000 clones, over 80% recorded once. The specimen was peripheral blood, collected on day 0 of AZD1222 vaccination. These receptors were taken from an adult in good health. Both conserved end residues are part of each CDR3. The listing skips clone size in some rows; elsewhere it reads once, few, many or a size class.

j_call: TRBJ1-2
clone_size: once
v_call: TRBV29-1
cdr3_aa: CSVPDRGYGYTF

j_call: TRBJ1-2
clone_size: .
v_call: TRBV18
cdr3_aa: CASSPTVTNYGYTF

j_call: TRBJ1-4
clone_size: .
v_call: TRBV28
cdr3_aa: CASSLSGSLFF

j_call: TRBJ1-2
clone_size: .
v_call: TRBV7-2
cdr3_aa: CASSFRLLANYGYTF

j_call: TRBJ1-2
clone_size: .
v_call: TRBV5-4
cdr3_aa: CASSSGGANYGYTF

j_call: TRBJ1-4
clone_size: .
v_call: TRBV6-6
cdr3_aa: CASSPRGREEKLFF

j_call: TRBJ2-2
clone_size: .
v_call: TRBV28
cdr3_aa: CASSPLGTSGTNTGELFF

j_call: TRBJ2-2
clone_size: .
v_call: TRBV11-3
cdr3_aa: CASSQRELGELFF

j_call: TRBJ2-3
clone_size: .
v_call: TRBV7-8
cdr3_aa: CASSQIAIGLAEDTQYF

j_call: TRBJ1-6
clone_size: .
v_call: TRBV2
cdr3_aa: CASRREDSPLHF

j_call: TRBJ2-3
clone_size: .
v_call: TRBV7-3
cdr3_aa: CASSFMRAGGGADTQYF

j_call: TRBJ2-1
clone_size: .
v_call: TRBV7-3
cdr3_aa: CASRPGRDSRQFF

j_call: TRBJ1-3
clone_size: .
v_call: TRBV2
cdr3_aa: CASSGQGAFGNTIYF

j_call: TRBJ1-2
clone_size: .
v_call: TRBV14
cdr3_aa: CASSQDLAGSYGYTF

j_call: TRBJ1-1
clone_size: few
v_call: TRBV2
cdr3_aa: CASSPGTANTEAFF

j_call: TRBJ1-2
clone_size: .
v_call: TRBV5-6
cdr3_aa: CASSKRGTDYYGYTF

j_call: TRBJ1-5
clone_size: once
v_call: TRBV3-1/TRBV3-2
cdr3_aa: CASSQNSGGFQPQHF

j_call: TRBJ2-5
clone_size: .
v_call: TRBV7-7
cdr3_aa: CASSSTSGLEETQYF

j_call: TRBJ1-3
clone_size: .
v_call: TRBV3-1/TRBV3-2
cdr3_aa: CASSQTGGGNTIYF

j_call: TRBJ1-1
clone_size: .
v_call: TRBV19
cdr3_aa: CASAGQMNTEAFF

j_call: TRBJ1-2
clone_size: once
v_call: TRBV10-3
cdr3_aa: CAITQDRDYGYTF

j_call: TRBJ1-2
clone_size: .
v_call: TRBV5-6
cdr3_aa: CASSPGQPYGYTF

j_call: TRBJ2-3
clone_size: .
v_call: TRBV15
cdr3_aa: CATSRRSGGTDTQYF

j_call: TRBJ2-7
clone_size: .
v_call: TRBV18
cdr3_aa: CASSLRSYEQYF

j_call: TRBJ2-7
clone_size: .
v_call: TRBV13
cdr3_aa: CASSLGAGLDEQYF

j_call: TRBJ2-7
clone_size: .
v_call: TRBV4-1
cdr3_aa: CASSQVGAATSVYEQYF

j_call: TRBJ1-1
clone_size: .
v_call: TRBV28
cdr3_aa: CASSPIQENTEAFF

j_call: TRBJ1-1
clone_size: .
v_call: TRBV29-1
cdr3_aa: CSVSNEGVEAFF

j_call: TRBJ2-7
clone_size: .
v_call: TRBV5-1
cdr3_aa: CASSLASLTGTNEQYF

j_call: TRBJ2-7
clone_size: .
v_call: TRBV27
cdr3_aa: CASSPGTGIYEQYF

j_call: TRBJ1-6
clone_size: .
v_call: TRBV5-1
cdr3_aa: CASSSGRKSSYNSPLHF

j_call: TRBJ2-7
clone_size: .
v_call: TRBV13
cdr3_aa: CASSLTGTYEQYF

j_call: TRBJ2-5
clone_size: .
v_call: TRBV3-1/TRBV3-2
cdr3_aa: CASSQGTGGETQYF

j_call: TRBJ2-1
clone_size: .
v_call: TRBV21-1
cdr3_aa: CASSNKIPEQIRGEQFF

j_call: TRBJ1-1
clone_size: .
v_call: TRBV5-4
cdr3_aa: CASSLERGRDTEAFF